The clone carrying this T cell receptor (beta chain) was seen a few times. What it binds is unknown. PCR amplification relied on 60 Vbeta primers (plus 13 Jbeta primers). Assay: immunoSEQ multiplex PCR; the TCRdb copy retains only in-frame clones and omits some. The sample lists approximately 100,000 clones; around two thirds were seen once. The sample comes from a study of cytomegalovirus exposure and HLA in healthy donors. The study's findings and limits: Cytomegalovirus status, reportedly, was diagnosed with high specificity and sensitivity by the classifier. TCR beta V segments were, for the most part, productive about 87% or about 30% of the time in an earlier analysis.

V lost 2 bases and J 4 bases, leaving 13 bases between the germline ends. CDR3 length: 15 amino acids. Looked up from germline, CDR1 is SGHDT and CDR2 is YYEEEE. This clonotype was obtained from a woman aged 50 to 65 in good health and CMV-seronegative. The sequenced sample consisted of PBMCs. The gene calls are TRBV5-6 and TRBJ2-1; unclear D gene. The CDR3: CASSLVSHPYNEQFF. CDR3 coding DNA: TGTGCCAGCAGCTTAGTTAGCCACCCATACAATGAGCAGTTCTTC.